Presented here are 17 T cell receptor beta chains from one specimen sequenced in a study of CD8 T cells in Susac syndrome. Reverse transcription of roughly 0.45 to 1 ug RNA used random hexamers. TCRdb fed the immunoSEQ multiplex PCR reads into MiXCR, producing one record per CDR3 protein. The sample holds 150,000 to 200,000 distinct CDR3 sequences, roughly 96% seen once. The sequencing input was CD4+ T cells from PBMCs. These receptors originate from a human donor with multiple sclerosis.

The V gene is TRBV3-1, the J gene TRBJ1-1; 7 nucleotides agree with TRBD1. CDR1 and CDR2 from the germline V gene are LGHDT and YNNKEL (reference sequence). The CDR3 runs 16 residues. With 6 bases clipped from V and 5 bases from J, the junction kept 15 bases outside the gene matches. Here the CDR3 reads CASSRLFEGARTEAFF. DNA for the CDR3: TGTGCCAGCAGTCGCTTGTTCGAGGGGGCACGGACTGAAGCTTTCTTT.

The gene calls are TRBV11-1 and TRBJ2-1; maybe TRBD2 (6 bases). The CDR3 is 16 residues long. Germline values: CDR1 SGHAT, CDR2 FQDESV (reference sequence). The ends were cut back, 5 bases at V and 1 base at J, with 15 bases in the middle. The CDR3 region has the DNA TGTGCCAGCAGCCTAGGTCCTAGCGCATCCTACAATGAGCAGTTCTTC. It yields the protein CASSLGPSASYNEQFF.

This chain links TRBV2 with TRBJ2-3, with D possibly being TRBD2 (6 bases). V gave up 7 bases and J gave up 0 bases, with 14 bases separating them. The germline CDR1 and CDR2 sequences are SNHLY and FYNNEI. This CDR3 comprises 15 residues. CDR3 DNA: TGTGCCAGCAATGAGGGCGGGACTAGCACAGATACGCAGTATTTT. It is translated as CASNEGGTSTDTQYF.

This chain connects TRBV5-1 to TRBJ2-3, with unresolved D. CDR3 size: 13 residues. Looked up from germline, CDR1 is SGHRS and CDR2 is YFSETQ. V lost 4 bases, J lost 2 bases, and 8 bases lay in between. The CDR3 sequence: CASSQLTTDTQYF. As DNA, the CDR3 is TGCGCCAGCAGCCAACTGACCACAGATACGCAGTATTTT.

CDR3 DNA: TGCGCCAGCAGCTCCGAGCCCTTATACGAGCAGTACTTC. It translates to CASSSEPLYEQYF. This rearrangement joins TRBV4-1 to TRBJ2-7; D not certain. Germline V gene data show CDR1 as MGHRA and CDR2 as YSYEKL. Trimming pared 5 bases from V and 4 bases from J, leaving 12 bases between. There are 13 residues in the CDR3.

The chain has TRBV7-2 and TRBJ2-4; 8 positions match TRBD1. The germline gives CDR1 SGHTA, CDR2 FQGNSA. J lost 6 bases, V lost 6 bases, and 7 bases had no gene match. The CDR3 is made up of 14 amino acids. This CDR3 is CASSAQGARNIQYF. CDR3 nucleotides: TGTGCCAGCAGTGCTCAGGGGGCAAGAAACATTCAGTACTTC.

The chain joins TRBV2 to TRBJ1-2; TRBD1 is a possible D gene (5 bases). The germline gives CDR1 SNHLY, CDR2 FYNNEI. CDR3 length: 14 residues. Trimming took 3 bases from V and 8 from J, leaving 16 bases between them. The CDR3 DNA reads as TGTGCCAGCAGTGAGGGGGTCAGGGAGAAAGGCTACACCTTC. Amino acid sequence: CASSEGVREKGYTF.

J is TRBJ2-4 and V is TRBV6-1; the D call may be TRBD1 or TRBD2 (5 bases each). Germline CDR1 is MNHNS and CDR2 is SASEGT. CDR3 length: 13 residues. V was shortened by 6 bases and J by 7 bases, with 13 bases between the two germline ends. The CDR3 here is CASRYGAVNIQYF. DNA for the CDR3: TGTGCCAGCAGATACGGGGCGGTTAACATTCAGTACTTC.

Comments on this clonotype: The junction departs from the called germline gene at one end, perhaps through a read error. The chain couples TRBV30 to TRBJ2-7, with TRBD1 as a possible D gene (6 bases). Germline CDR1 GTSNPN, CDR2 SVGIG (reference sequence). The CDR3 is made up of 14 amino acids. CDR3 in DNA: TGTGCCTGGGGTGTAAGGTGGGGGCGAGGCGAGCAGTACTTC. Translated: CAWGVRWGRGEQYF.

The chain uses TRBV9 and TRBJ2-5; D is perhaps TRBD1 (5 bases). Trimming took off 5 bases at V and 5 bases at J, with 13 bases between the two ends. There are 13 residues in the CDR3. The V gene's germline CDR1 is SGDLS and CDR2 YYNGEE. The CDR3 DNA reads TGTGCCAGCAGTTCAGGGATAACGGAGACCCAGTACTTC. Protein product: CASSSGITETQYF.

This chain uses TRBV29-1 with TRBJ1-1; D remains unclear. Looked up from germline, CDR1 is SQVTM and CDR2 is ANQGSEA. The CDR3 is 12 residues long. With 4 bases removed from V and 4 bases from J, the gap between germline ends came to 10 bases. Written as DNA, the CDR3 is TGCAGCGTTGTTGGCAGATTCACTGAAGCTTTCTTT. Translating it yields CSVVGRFTEAFF.

The rearrangement joins TRBV18 to TRBJ2-1; D not certain. The CDR3 sequence is 11 residues long. The germline gives CDR1 KGHSH, CDR2 LQKENI. Trimming pared 8 bases from V and 7 bases from J, leaving 9 bases between. The CDR3 region is CASQDRNEQFF. CDR3 coding DNA: TGTGCCAGCCAAGACCGGAATGAGCAGTTCTTC.

DNA for the CDR3: TGTGCTCATGCGAGGGCGGAGGTATACAATGAGCAGTTCTTC. Translating gives CAHARAEVYNEQFF. The genes are TRBV10-3 and TRBJ2-1; the D gene is possibly TRBD2 (5 bases). This CDR3 is 14 amino acids long. Germline values: CDR1 ENHRY, CDR2 SYGVKD.

The rearrangement links TRBV3-1 to TRBJ2-5; 8 positions match TRBD1. This CDR3 region has 18 residues. The V gene end was trimmed by 2 bases and the J gene end by 4 bases; junction bases not matched to a gene: 15. Germline V gene lookup returns CDR1 LGHDT and CDR2 YNNKEL (reference sequence). DNA for the CDR3: TGTGCCAGCAGCCAATCACGATCCCGGACAGGGAAAGGAGAGACCCAGTACTTC. Protein sequence: CASSQSRSRTGKGETQYF.

The rearrangement joins TRBV27 to TRBJ1-5; no reliable D call. Trimming stripped 5 bases from V and 4 bases from J, with 6 bases between. Germline V gives CDR1 MNHEY, CDR2 SMNVEV (reference sequence). The CDR3 consists of 12 residues. The chain's CDR3 is CASSPLNQPQHF. The CDR3 region has the DNA TGTGCCAGCAGTCCTCTAAATCAGCCCCAGCATTTT.

The J gene is TRBJ2-3, the V gene TRBV18, with D possibly matching TRBD2 (5 bases). This CDR3 has 17 amino acids. The ends were cut back, 3 bases at V and 1 base at J, with 17 bases in the middle. Germline loops: CDR1 KGHSH, CDR2 LQKENI. The CDR3 DNA sequence: TGTGCCAGCTCACCGACGGGGAGCAGTATCGGCACAGATACGCAGTATTTT. Amino acids: CASSPTGSSIGTDTQYF. The full variable domain, rest sourced from reference TRBV18 and TRBJ2-3, is NAGVMQNPRHLVRRRGQEARLRCSPMKGHSHVYWYRQLPEEGLKFMVYLQKENIIDESGMPKERFSAEFPKEGPSILRIQQVVRGDSAAYFCASSPTGSSIGTDTQYFGPGTRLTVL.

This chain joins TRBV7-9 and TRBJ2-5; no reliable D call. Germline loops: CDR1 SEHNR, CDR2 FQNEAQ (reference sequence). V shed 2 bases and J shed 5 bases, with 18 bases lying between them. The CDR3 runs to 16 residues. Written as DNA, the CDR3 is TGTGCCAGCAGCTTAATGGGTACGGGTAGTCGGGAGACCCAGTACTTC. Translation: CASSLMGTGSRETQYF.